Below are 18 T cell receptor beta chains sequenced from a single sample in a study of T-cell reconstitution after alpha-beta-depleted transplantation in children. Researchers prepared the TCRbeta library using unique molecular identifiers, the study reports. MiXCR was run by TCRdb on the PCR reads, yielding one entry per CDR3 protein. The sample contains under 300,000 distinct CDR3 sequences, approximately 10% of which appear only once. Here the sequenced sample was peripheral blood, taken 180 days after TCRalphabeta/CD19-depleted stem cell transplant. Every receptor here comes from a male patient aged 2 to 10 who had a stem cell transplant for chronic granulomatous disease, so the T cells may come from the graft donor.

Ten or more counts support this clonotype. The chain has TRBV29-1 and TRBJ1-1; a possible D gene is TRBD1 (5 bases). CDR1 is SQVTM, CDR2 ANQGSEA, per germline. This CDR3 has 12 residues. V was cut by 4 bases and J by 3 bases, with 9 bases left in between. In DNA form, the CDR3 reads TGCAGCGTTGTAGGGGCAGACACTGAAGCTTTCTTT. This gives the protein CSVVGADTEAFF.

This clonotype was detected ten times or more. V usage is TRBV11-2 and J usage is TRBJ2-5; D not resolved. The germline V gene has CDR1 SGHAT and CDR2 FQNNGV. V was pared by 4 bases and J by 1 base, with 10 bases between. The CDR3 sequence is 14 residues long. DNA for the CDR3: TGTGCCAGCAGCTCAATTCGGCGCCAAGAGACCCAGTACTTC. Translating gives CASSSIRRQETQYF.

This clonotype was observed many times. V is TRBV12-3 or TRBV12-4 and J is TRBJ1-6; no firm D call. CDR3 length: 13 residues. V was pared by 5 bases and J by 10 bases, with 12 bases between. CDR3 residues: CASSPRLGSPLHF. The CDR3 DNA is TGTGCCAGCAGTCCGCGACTTGGATCACCCCTCCACTTT.

In this sample, this clonotype turned up many times. The gene calls are TRBV24-1 and TRBJ1-1; TRBD1 matches 10 bases. CDR3 length equals 16 residues. With 4 bases clipped from V and 6 bases from J, the junction kept 10 bases outside the gene matches. Germline values: CDR1 KGHDR, CDR2 SFDVKD. In nucleotides, the CDR3 is TGTGCCACCAGTGACGACAGGGGGCCGACCAGGGCTGAAGCTTTCTTT. This translates into CATSDDRGPTRAEAFF.

This clonotype was seen at least ten times. The rearrangement links TRBV7-2 to TRBJ2-1, with a tentative D call TRBD2 (6 bases). V lost 3 bases and J 0 bases, leaving 18 bases between the germline ends. This CDR3 is 18 amino acids long. CDR1 SGHTA and CDR2 FQGNSA come from the germline V gene. The chain's CDR3 is CASSFIFSAGSSYNEQFF. CDR3 nucleotides: TGTGCCAGCAGCTTTATATTCAGCGCGGGATCCTCCTACAATGAGCAGTTCTTC.

As for this clonotype: A much larger clone sits a single nucleotide away, making a read error possible. This sequence joins TRBV30 and TRBJ1-5; D is uncertain. The CDR3 has 15 residues. V shed 6 bases and J shed 4 bases, with 19 bases lying between them. The germline CDR1 and CDR2 sequences are GTSNPN and SVGIG (reference sequence). This CDR3 is CACSPDRWGNQPQHF. In DNA form, the CDR3 reads TGTGCCTGCAGCCCCGATCGGTGGGGAAATCAGCCCCAGCATTTT.

At least ten counts were recorded for this clonotype. The V and J genes are TRBV12-3 or TRBV12-4 and TRBJ2-7; no reliable D call. The CDR3 sequence is 11 residues long. V was shortened by 6 bases and J by 10 bases, with 13 bases between the two germline ends. CDR3 protein: CASSLARIQYF. DNA of the CDR3: TGTGCCAGCAGCCTGGCCAGGATACAGTACTTC.

As to this clonotype: A much larger clone differs by one base, so this may be a read error. V and J are TRBV28 and TRBJ2-3, with 8 bases lining up with TRBD2. Trimming took 6 bases from V and 2 from J; bases not matched to a gene: 10. Germline CDR1 is MDHEN and CDR2 is SYDVKM. The length of the CDR3 is 16 residues. In DNA, the CDR3 is TGTGCCAGCAGCCCTTTTAGTAGCGGGGCCACAGATACGCAGTATTTT. This gives the protein CASSPFSSGATDTQYF.

This clonotype was counted at least ten times. V is TRBV11-3 and J is TRBJ2-3, with no clear D. Germline V gene data show CDR1 as SGHNT and CDR2 as YENEEA. The CDR3 sequence is 13 residues long. V lost 3 bases to trimming and J lost 4 bases, with 8 bases between them. CDR3 amino acids: CASSFKGADTQYF. The CDR3 DNA sequence: TGTGCCAGCAGCTTTAAGGGCGCAGATACGCAGTATTTT.

This clonotype showed up many times. The chain joins TRBV10-2 to TRBJ2-1; unclear D gene. The germline gives CDR1 WSHSY, CDR2 SAAADI. CDR3 length equals 14 residues. V was clipped by 4 bases and J by 7 bases, with 14 bases between them. CDR3 region: CASSVRQTKNEQFF. DNA for the CDR3: TGCGCCAGCAGTGTCCGGCAGACCAAGAATGAGCAGTTCTTC.

This clonotype was recorded many times. V and J are TRBV7-6 and TRBJ2-2; the D is unclear. V lost 2 bases to trimming and J lost 4 bases, with 17 bases between them. Germline lookup yields CDR1 SGHVS and CDR2 FNYEAQ. The CDR3 loop spans 17 amino acids. In DNA, the CDR3 is TGTGCCAGCAGCTTACGTAGCCCCTCAGGCGGCACCGGGGAGCTGTTTTTT. It yields the protein CASSLRSPSGGTGELFF. The whole variable domain, remainder taken from reference TRBV7-6 and TRBJ2-2, is GAGVSQSPRYKVTKRGQDVALRCDPISGHVSLYWYRQALGQGPEFLTYFNYEAQQDKSGLPNDRFSAERPEGSISTLTIQRTEQRDSAMYRCASSLRSPSGGTGELFFGEGSRLTVL.

This clonotype has at least ten counts. The chain is built from TRBV5-1 and TRBJ2-7; 7 bases align to TRBD1. The V segment lost 4 bases and the J segment 1 base; nucleotides outside the gene matches: 5. CDR1 and CDR2 from the germline V gene are SGHRS and YFSETQ. The CDR3 sequence is 14 residues long. The CDR3 region is CASSGDSLSYEQYF. As DNA, the CDR3 is TGCGCCAGCAGCGGGGACAGCCTGTCCTACGAGCAGTACTTC.

This clonotype was counted many times. This chain connects TRBV10-2 to TRBJ1-2; D call uncertain. V gave up 3 bases and J gave up 5 bases, with 7 bases separating them. This CDR3 comprises 12 residues. Per the germline V gene, CDR1 is WSHSY and CDR2 is SAAADI. CDR3 residues: CASSDTEYGYTF. Here the CDR3 DNA reads TGCGCCAGCAGTGATACAGAGTATGGCTACACCTTC.

A word on this clonotype: Germline is not matched at one junction end, which may reflect a read error. The chain uses TRBV12-3 or TRBV12-4 and TRBJ1-5; 9 nucleotides agree with TRBD1. CDR3 length: 19 residues. The CDR3, as DNA: TGTGCCTGCAGTTTACGGGTACAGGGGGCCATTTATAGCAATCAGCCCCAGCATTTT. Protein product: CACSLRVQGAIYSNQPQHF.

At least ten counts were recorded for this clonotype. CDR3 sequence reads: CSARDVAGGELFF. For the CDR3, the DNA is TGCAGTGCTAGAGATGTAGCGGGCGGGGAGCTGTTTTTT. This chain uses TRBV20-1 with TRBJ2-2; 7 bases are shared with TRBD2. Germline values: CDR1 DFQATT, CDR2 SNEGSKA (reference sequence). Trimming cost V 0 bases and J 7 bases; bases outside gene matches: 2. There are 13 residues in the CDR3.

This clonotype has ten or more counts. The V and J genes are TRBV7-2 and TRBJ1-5; 9 nucleotides line up with TRBD1. CDR3 length: 14 amino acids. The germline CDR1 and CDR2 sequences are SGHTA and FQGNSA. V trimming: 5 bases; J trimming: 5 bases; junction bases outside the gene matches: 4. As DNA, the CDR3 is TGTGCCAGCAGCATCAGACAGGGGGATCAGCCCCAGCATTTT. This sequence encodes CASSIRQGDQPQHF.

This clonotype was counted at least ten times. V is TRBV20-1 and J is TRBJ2-7; TRBD2 aligns across 14 bases. The CDR3 is 14 amino acids. Germline V gene sequence: CDR1 DFQATT, CDR2 SNEGSKA (reference sequence). After removal of 3 bases from V and 7 bases from J, the junction contained 5 bases not matched to a gene. This chain's CDR3 is CSARTSGRAREQYF. The CDR3 DNA follows: TGCAGTGCTAGGACTAGCGGGAGGGCGCGAGAGCAGTACTTC.

This clonotype appeared many times. J is TRBJ2-1 and V is TRBV20-1; TRBD1 is a possible D gene (6 bases). V lost 4 bases, J lost 7 bases, and 14 bases lay in between. Germline CDR1 is DFQATT and CDR2 is SNEGSKA (reference sequence). This CDR3 has 13 amino acids. Here the CDR3 reads CSATQGKRNEQFF. The CDR3 DNA reads as TGCAGTGCTACTCAGGGGAAGAGGAATGAGCAGTTCTTC.